The present T cell receptor beta chain was sequenced within a study of breast tumors, draining lymph nodes, adjacent tissues (dated by TCRdb to about 2016). Regarding the complete study: Breast cancer patients provided tumor, adjacent nontumor tissue and axillary lymph nodes, and the study compared the TCR beta repertoires across these three sources. The study aimed to assess the relationships and possible T-cell exchange between tumor, surrounding tissue and draining lymph node repertoires in human breast cancer. General study outcomes and caveats: The data were considered consistent with the idea that most tumor T cells come from the lymph node and then expand in tumor tissue. Tumors showed preferential V and J gene usage, and their T-cell repertoire diversity fell below that of lymph nodes yet above that of nontumor tissue. Tumor and nontumor tissue repertoires were significantly more similar in luminal-like than in basal-like breast cancer. The conclusion that tumor T cells originate in lymph nodes was framed as consistent with a hypothesis rather than directly demonstrated.

A note on this clonotype: Its antigen target is currently unknown. The record has no base qualities; no much larger clone is one base away.

TCRdb records Illumina HiSeq 2000 as the sequencer. TCR beta chain libraries were generated by multiplex PCR amplification. High-throughput sequencing was used to analyze the amplified TCR beta chain products. TCRdb redid the processing of the public reads, applying fastp at Q25 and MiXCR, and retained in-frame beta chains. Each entry is one CDR3 protein sequence, shown with its most common DNA and genes. The sample table shows about 22,000 distinct CDR3 sequences, and roughly 60% are seen once. The ten top clones hold 15% to 20% of the sample. Adjacent samples were composed of nontumor breast tissue surrounding the tumor. The receptor comes from a female donor with breast cancer. Some clones in this sample may be carry-over from other donors' samples. Material for sequencing was tumor-adjacent breast tissue.

The nucleotides are TGTGCCAGCAGCGCTAGGGTTGTAGTAACAGATACGCAGTATTTT. Translation gives CASSARVVVTDTQYF. Here the chain combines TRBV9 and TRBJ2-3; the D gene assignment is ambiguous. Its CDR3 holds 15 amino acids, cysteine through phenylalanine. Only CDR3 DNA remains: 45 bases, in frame from the first base. Trimming takes 3 bases from V and 3 bases from J, and the germline ends sit 14 bases apart. From a lookup of the germline V gene, CDR1 and CDR2 are SGDLS and YYNGEE.